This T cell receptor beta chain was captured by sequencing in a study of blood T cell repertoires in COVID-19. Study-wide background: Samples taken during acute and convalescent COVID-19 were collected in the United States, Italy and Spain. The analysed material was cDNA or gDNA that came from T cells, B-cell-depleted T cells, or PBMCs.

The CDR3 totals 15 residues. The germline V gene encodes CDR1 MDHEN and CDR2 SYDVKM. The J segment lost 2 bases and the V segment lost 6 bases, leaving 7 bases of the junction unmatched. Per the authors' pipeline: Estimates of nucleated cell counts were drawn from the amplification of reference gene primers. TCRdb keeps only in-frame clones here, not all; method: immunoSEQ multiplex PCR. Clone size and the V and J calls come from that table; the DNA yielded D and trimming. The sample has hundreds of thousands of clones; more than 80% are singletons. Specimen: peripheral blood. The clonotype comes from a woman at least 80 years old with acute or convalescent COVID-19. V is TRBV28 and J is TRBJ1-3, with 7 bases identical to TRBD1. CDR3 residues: CASSPDREPGNTIYF. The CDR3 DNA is TGTGCCAGCAGCCCCGACAGGGAGCCTGGAAACACCATATATTTT.